Listed here are 15 T cell receptor beta chains from one sample, sequenced in a study of T cell changes during pregnancy in multiple sclerosis. Profiled with immunoSEQ multiplex PCR; TCRdb holds only in-frame clones, not every one. Counted here are 90,000 to 100,000 clones, roughly 90% occurring once; the ten biggest clones make up approximately 1.5%. The sample in question was peripheral blood, obtained in the first trimester of pregnancy. These receptors were collected from a female donor with multiple sclerosis, enrolled in a pregnancy study.

The table lists this clone with a count of one. The rearrangement uses TRBV19 and TRBJ2-1; D is perhaps TRBD2 (6 bases). There are 14 residues in the CDR3. Trimming cost V 4 bases and J 8 bases, with 15 bases left between them. Germline-derived CDR1 and CDR2 are LNHDA and SQIVND (reference sequence). The chain's CDR3 is CASSTWGLRDEQFF. CDR3 nucleotide sequence: TGTGCCAGTAGTACCTGGGGACTTCGGGATGAGCAGTTCTTC.

The chain recombines TRBV18 with TRBJ2-5; D ambiguous. Trimming took 1 base from V and 5 from J, leaving 8 bases between them. The germline CDR1 and CDR2 sequences are KGHSH and LQKENI. The CDR3 extends over 13 amino acids. Here the CDR3 reads CASSPHTGETQYF. CDR3 DNA: TGTGCCAGCTCACCACATACCGGGGAGACCCAGTACTTC.

This clone was seen once. V and J are TRBV5-4 and TRBJ1-1; 8 bases align to TRBD1. The length of the CDR3 is 14 residues. Germline CDR1 reads SGHNT; CDR2 reads YYREEE (reference sequence). V lost 0 bases and J lost 11; bases outside the gene matches: 9. The CDR3 DNA reads as TGTGCCAGCAGCTTGGGTGGGACAGGTGGAGGGGCTTTCTTT. It specifies CASSLGGTGGGAFF.

V and J are TRBV4-2 and TRBJ1-1; D unresolved. The CDR3 has 18 residues. Germline CDR1 reads LGHNA; CDR2 reads YNFKEQ. Trimming took 0 bases from V and 1 from J, leaving 18 bases between them. The CDR3 is CASSQDLFFTTGNTEAFF. CDR3 bases: TGTGCCAGCAGCCAAGATCTTTTTTTCACAACGGGGAACACTGAAGCTTTCTTT.

The J gene is TRBJ2-7, the V gene TRBV27, with D tentatively TRBD1 (6 bases). The CDR3 sequence is 12 residues long. CDR1 MNHEY and CDR2 SMNVEV come from the germline V gene (reference sequence). V lost 5 bases, J lost 6 bases, and 11 bases lay in between. CDR3 DNA sequence: TGTGCCAGCAGTGCCCTCAGGGGCGAGCAGTACTTC. Its protein is CASSALRGEQYF.

The chain carries TRBV4-1 and TRBJ2-7, with 8 bases that match TRBD2. Germline trimming cut 3 bases from V and 5 bases from J; bases unmatched to any gene: 6. The CDR3 totals 14 residues. Looked up from germline, CDR1 is MGHRA and CDR2 is YSYEKL. As DNA, the CDR3 is TGCGCCAGCAGCCAGGGGACTAGGAACGACGAGCAGTACTTC. This gives the protein CASSQGTRNDEQYF.

J is TRBJ2-1 and V is TRBV13; unclear D gene. V dropped 1 base and J dropped 9 bases, with 16 bases sitting between them. Germline CDR1 PRHDT, CDR2 FYEKMQ (reference sequence). The length of the CDR3 is 15 residues. The CDR3 is CASSLVGLAVGEQFF. CDR3 in DNA: TGTGCCAGCAGCTTAGTGGGCCTTGCCGTGGGTGAGCAGTTCTTC.

The chain has TRBV4-1 and TRBJ1-5; D not certain. Germline V gives CDR1 MGHRA, CDR2 YSYEKL. This CDR3 is 15 amino acids long. Trimming took 0 bases from V and 7 from J, leaving 13 bases between them. The CDR3 spells CASSQDQITGQPQHF. CDR3 nucleotide sequence: TGCGCCAGCAGCCAAGATCAAATAACGGGGCAGCCCCAGCATTTT.

The gene calls are TRBV7-2 and TRBJ2-2, with 7 nucleotides matching TRBD1. There are 15 residues in the CDR3. Germline lookup yields CDR1 SGHTA and CDR2 FQGNSA. After removal of 8 bases from V and 5 bases from J, the junction contained 11 bases not matched to a gene. CDR3 DNA sequence: TGTGCCAGCGGGCTCCGGGTCAGGGGGACCGGGGAGCTGTTTTTT. Translation: CASGLRVRGTGELFF. The full variable domain, with the rest looked up from reference TRBV7-2 and TRBJ2-2, is GAGVSQSPSNKVTEKGKDVELRCDPISGHTALYWYRQSLGQGLEFLIYFQGNSAPDKSGLPSDRFSAERTGGSVSTLTIQRTQQEDSAVYLCASGLRVRGTGELFFGEGSRLTVL.

The chain combines TRBV6-5 with TRBJ2-1; weak D call: TRBD2 (6 bases). Trimming pared 8 bases from V and 2 bases from J, leaving 16 bases between. This CDR3 is 15 amino acids long. Looked up from germline, CDR1 is MNHEY and CDR2 is SVGAGI. This CDR3 reads CASRVGRHTYNEQFF. For the CDR3, the DNA is TGTGCCAGCCGCGTAGGGAGGCATACCTACAATGAGCAGTTCTTC.

The chain employs TRBV6-1 and TRBJ1-2; 8 positions agree with TRBD1. Germline CDR1 is MNHNS and CDR2 is SASEGT. V was pared by 4 bases and J by 3 bases, with 4 bases of the junction left unmatched. This CDR3 region has 14 residues. Here the CDR3 DNA reads TGTGCCAGCAGTGTAATACAGGGGGACTATGGCTACACCTTC. Translated: CASSVIQGDYGYTF.

V usage is TRBV6-5 and J usage is TRBJ1-1; D gene ambiguous. The CDR3 extends over 14 amino acids. Germline V CDR1 and CDR2: MNHEY, SVGAGI. V was trimmed by 2 bases and J by 1 base, leaving 8 bases between them. The CDR3 nucleotides read TGTGCCAGCAGTTACCTTGCAGAGAACACTGAAGCTTTCTTT. Encoded protein: CASSYLAENTEAFF.

The rearrangement uses TRBV29-1 and TRBJ1-2; 8 bases map to TRBD1. This CDR3 region has 16 residues. Unmatched junction bases numbered 13, after V lost 3 bases and J lost 4 bases. The germline gives CDR1 SQVTM, CDR2 ANQGSEA. The CDR3 region is CSVDGTGTPISYGYTF. CDR3 nucleotide sequence: TGCAGCGTTGATGGGACAGGAACCCCAATAAGCTATGGCTACACCTTC. Using reference TRBV29-1 and TRBJ1-2 for the parts outside the CDR3, the full variable domain is SAVISQKPSRDICQRGTSLTIQCQVDSQVTMMFWYRQQPGQSLTLIATANQGSEATYESGFVIDKFPISRPNLTFSTLTVSNMSPEDSSIYLCSVDGTGTPISYGYTFGSGTRLTVV.

This clone has only one observation. This chain connects TRBV11-1 to TRBJ1-1; 10 positions agree with TRBD1. CDR1 is SGHAT, CDR2 FQDESV, per germline (reference sequence). The CDR3 sequence is 16 residues long. V lost 4 bases and J lost 3; bases outside the gene matches: 8. The CDR3 loop is CASSSGTGARDTEAFF. CDR3 sequence (DNA): TGTGCCAGCAGCTCCGGGACAGGGGCCAGGGACACTGAAGCTTTCTTT.

The rearrangement links TRBV5-1 to TRBJ2-2; maybe TRBD1 (6 bases). The germline gives CDR1 SGHRS, CDR2 YFSETQ. The CDR3 extends over 15 amino acids. V dropped 4 bases and J dropped 6 bases, with 16 bases sitting between them. The CDR3 is CASSPGPTGSGELFF. The CDR3 bases are TGCGCCAGCAGCCCTGGCCCTACAGGGTCCGGGGAGCTGTTTTTT.